What follows describes a single TCR beta chain. Some clones are missing from TCRdb's copy, which holds only in-frame ones; the method was immunoSEQ multiplex PCR. The data show 90,000 to 130,000 clones, just under 85% seen once. These data originate in a study of control samples from healthy donors and cancer patients. This CDR3 spans 16 amino acids. Germline values: CDR1 SGHNT, CDR2 YENEEA. Losses at the gene ends were 5 bases for V and 3 bases for J; bases not matched to a gene: 7. The clonotype was recovered from a man in his late teens or twenties in good health. Sequences were obtained from blood. V usage is TRBV11-3 and J usage is TRBJ2-1; 10 nucleotides line up with TRBD2. The CDR3 DNA follows: TGTGCCAGCAGCCGACAGCGGGGGGGTAACTACAATGAGCAGTTCTTC. Amino acid sequence: CASSRQRGGNYNEQFF.